This T cell receptor beta chain was identified during a study of T cell changes during pregnancy in multiple sclerosis (dated by TCRdb to the late 2010s). For context, the study as a whole: In women with multiple sclerosis, the researchers looked at how the T cell repertoire shifted as pregnancy progressed.

Trimming leaves V shorter by 5 bases and J shorter by 5 bases, with the junction holding 8 bases beyond the gene matches. The germline V gene sets CDR1 to MDHEN and CDR2 to SYDVKM. From cysteine to phenylalanine, the CDR3 is 16 amino acids long. Kept here is only the CDR3 DNA, which spans 48 bases and is read in frame from base 1. Regarding this clone: The target of this receptor is not known. Base qualities are missing; no much larger clone stands one base away.

Receptors were amplified or captured by the immunoSEQ multiplex PCR assay. TCRdb re-hosts the immuneACCESS table, in-frame sequences only. Its copies lack some clones; in the studies checked, an unresolved V gene accounts for under half of them, and the cause for the rest is not known. In this sample the table shows roughly 60,000 clones, around 96% of which occur a single time. 2.5% of the sample comes from the top ten. This receptor was taken from a female donor with multiple sclerosis, enrolled in a pregnancy study. The sequence is built from TRBV28 and TRBJ2-1; TRBD2 lines up with 11 middle nucleotides. The sequencing here drew on CD8+ T cells from peripheral blood mononuclear cells, taken after pregnancy. The CDR3 reads CASSGDLAGGNNEQFF. The DNA is TGTGCCAGCAGTGGGGATCTAGCGGGAGGAAACAATGAGCAGTTCTTC.